Listed below are T cell receptor beta chains from one sample, sequenced in a study of lymphopenia after photon versus proton radiotherapy. Profiling relied on immunoSEQ multiplex PCR, and the TCRdb table lists in-frame clones only, not all of them. Of tens of thousands of clones listed, about 90% are singletons. Sequencing was performed on peripheral blood, taken from a patient treated with photon-based radiotherapy. All receptors derive from a man aged 55 to 70 with cholangiocarcinoma. CDR3s include the opening cysteine and the closing phenylalanine or tryptophan. A D gene is named only where the DNA matches it firmly. Size values are once, few and many counts, or a class for expanded clones, and some rows have none.

TRBV14	TRBJ1-1	once	.	TGTGCCAGCAGCCAAGCCTCCCGGAACACTGAAGCTTTCTTT	CASSQASRNTEAFF
TRBV7-2	TRBJ2-5	.	.	TGTGCCAGCAGCCTCGACCAGGGAGAGACCCAGTACTTC	CASSLDQGETQYF
TRBV5-1	TRBJ2-7	.	.	TGCGCCAGCAGCTTATCCGAGGGGGCCTACGAGCAGTACTTC	CASSLSEGAYEQYF
TRBV14	TRBJ1-2	.	TRBD1	TGTGCCAGCAGCTCGTGGACAGGGATCAACTATGGCTACACCTTC	CASSSWTGINYGYTF
TRBV7-9	TRBJ1-1	.	.	TGTGCCAGCAGCTTAGAGGGTTTGATGGCTTTCTTT	CASSLEGLMAFF
TRBV27	TRBJ1-5	.	.	TGTGCCAGCAGTTTATCAGAAAATCAGCCCCAGCATTTT	CASSLSENQPQHF
TRBV12-1	TRBJ2-3	.	.	TGTGCCAGCAGCTTTGTGCTAGCGCGGGGAGATACGCAGTATTTT	CASSFVLARGDTQYF
TRBV5-1	TRBJ2-1	.	.	TGCGCCAGCAGCTTACAGGACGGACATTACAATGAGCAGTTCTTC	CASSLQDGHYNEQFF
TRBV19	TRBJ1-1	.	TRBD1	TGTGCCAGTATGGACAGGGGAGGGAACACTGAAGCTTTCTTT	CASMDRGGNTEAFF
TRBV4-2	TRBJ1-3	few	.	TGTGCCAGCAGCCGACTGGCTGGAGGGCTAAACACCATATATTTT	CASSRLAGGLNTIYF
TRBV5-4	TRBJ2-7	.	.	TGTGCCAGCAGCCCAGGGGGAGGGTCCTTTTACGAGCAGTACTTC	CASSPGGGSFYEQYF
TRBV11-3	TRBJ1-2	.	TRBD1	TGTGCCAGCAGCCAGCCGACAGGGAGAGGAGGCTACACCTTC	CASSQPTGRGGYTF
TRBV5-4	TRBJ1-2	.	.	TGTGCCAGCAGCTTGGAGTGGGTCTCCGGCTACACCTTC	CASSLEWVSGYTF
TRBV4-1	TRBJ2-7	.	TRBD1	TGCGCCAGCAGCCCCACACCGTCCGGGACAGGTCACGAGCAGTACTTC	CASSPTPSGTGHEQYF
TRBV5-1	TRBJ2-1	.	TRBD1	TGCGCCAGCAGCTTGGGACAGGGTTACAATGAGCAGTTCTTC	CASSLGQGYNEQFF
TRBV5-6	TRBJ2-7	.	TRBD2	TGTGCCAGCAGCTCCCAACTTCCTCCGGGACTAAACTACGAGCAGTACTTC	CASSSQLPPGLNYEQYF
TRBV28	TRBJ2-2	.	TRBD2	TGTGCCAGCAGGTCGACTAGCGGGGCTAACACCGGGGAGCTGTTTTTT	CASRSTSGANTGELFF
TRBV9	TRBJ2-3	.	.	TGTGCCAGCAGCAAAGACCCAATCTTCACAGATACGCAGTATTTT	CASSKDPIFTDTQYF